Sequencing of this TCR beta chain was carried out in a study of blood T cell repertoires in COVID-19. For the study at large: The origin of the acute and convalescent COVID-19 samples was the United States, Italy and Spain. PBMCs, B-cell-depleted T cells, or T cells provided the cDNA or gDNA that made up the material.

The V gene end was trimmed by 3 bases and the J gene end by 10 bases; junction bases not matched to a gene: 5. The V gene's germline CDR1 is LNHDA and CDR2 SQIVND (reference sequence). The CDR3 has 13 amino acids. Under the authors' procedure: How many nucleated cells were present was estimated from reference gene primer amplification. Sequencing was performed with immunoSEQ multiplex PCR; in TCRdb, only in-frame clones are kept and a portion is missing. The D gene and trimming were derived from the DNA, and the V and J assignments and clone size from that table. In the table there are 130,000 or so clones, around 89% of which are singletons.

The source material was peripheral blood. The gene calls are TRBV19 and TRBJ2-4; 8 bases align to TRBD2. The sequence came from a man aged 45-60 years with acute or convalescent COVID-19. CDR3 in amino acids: CASSMGTSRIQYF. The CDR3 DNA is TGTGCCAGTAGTATGGGGACTAGTCGTATTCAGTACTTC.